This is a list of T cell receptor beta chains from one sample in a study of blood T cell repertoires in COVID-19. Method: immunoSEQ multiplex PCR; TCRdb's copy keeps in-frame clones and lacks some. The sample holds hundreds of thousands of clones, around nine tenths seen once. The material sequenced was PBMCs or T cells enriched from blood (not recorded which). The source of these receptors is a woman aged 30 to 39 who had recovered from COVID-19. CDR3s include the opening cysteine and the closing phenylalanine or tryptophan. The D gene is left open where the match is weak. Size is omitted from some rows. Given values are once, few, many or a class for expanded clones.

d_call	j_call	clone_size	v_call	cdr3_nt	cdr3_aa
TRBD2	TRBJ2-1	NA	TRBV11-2	TGTGCCAGCAGCGATAGCGGGAGGGCCGGTGAGCAGTTCTTC	CASSDSGRAGEQFF
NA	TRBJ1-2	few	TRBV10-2	TGCGCCAGCGGTGACAGGTCCGGAGGCTACACCTTC	CASGDRSGGYTF
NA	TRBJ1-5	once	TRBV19	TGTGCCAGTAGTACTACAGGGTCCCAGCCCCAGCATTTT	CASSTTGSQPQHF
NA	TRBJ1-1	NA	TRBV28	TGTGCCAGCAGCCCGACACAAGGCCGGCCCGGCACTGAAGCTTTCTTT	CASSPTQGRPGTEAFF
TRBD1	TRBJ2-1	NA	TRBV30	TGTGCCTGGAGTGTCCTACAGGGGCCAGGTAATGAGCAGTTCTTC	CAWSVLQGPGNEQFF
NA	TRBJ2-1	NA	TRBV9	TGTGCCAGCAGCGCCCGCTCCCCCAGCTTGCAGACTACGAGGACGGAGCAGTTCTTC	CASSARSPSLQTTRTEQFF
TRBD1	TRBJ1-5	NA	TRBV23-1	TGCGCCAGCAGTCCCATAAGACAGGGGACGCAGCCCCAGCATTTT	CASSPIRQGTQPQHF
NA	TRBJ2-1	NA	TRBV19	TGTGCCAGTAGTATCCGGGCGGCGGGCGAACCCTACAATGAGCAGTTCTTC	CASSIRAAGEPYNEQFF
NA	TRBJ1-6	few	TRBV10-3	TGTGCCATCAGTGAACGGGACATAAGGGGGAATTCACCCCTCCACTTT	CAISERDIRGNSPLHF
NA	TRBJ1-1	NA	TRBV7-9	TGTGCCAGCCTGACAGGCCGGAACACTGAAGCTTTCTTT	CASLTGRNTEAFF
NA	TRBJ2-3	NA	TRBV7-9	TGTGCCAGCAGCTTAGATCCAGGGAGCACAGATACGCAGTATTTT	CASSLDPGSTDTQYF
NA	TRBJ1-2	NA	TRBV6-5	TGTGCCAGCAGTTACTCGACGGCAGGGGCCTACGGCTACACCTTC	CASSYSTAGAYGYTF
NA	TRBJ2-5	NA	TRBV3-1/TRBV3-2	TGTGCCAGCAGCCGGCGGAGACGGCCTGATGGGGAGACCCAGTACTTC	CASSRRRRPDGETQYF
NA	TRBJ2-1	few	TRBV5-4	TGTGCCAGCAGCCCGGGAAATGAGCAGTTCTTC	CASSPGNEQFF
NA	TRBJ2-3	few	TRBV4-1	TGCGCCAGCAGCCGGGGAGGGGGAGGAAGCACAGATACGCAGTATTTT	CASSRGGGGSTDTQYF
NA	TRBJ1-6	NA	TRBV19	TGTGCCAGTAGTATTGAGAACTTTGTTTCACCCCTCCACTTT	CASSIENFVSPLHF
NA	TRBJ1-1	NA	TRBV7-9	TGTGCCAGCAGCTTGGATGGAGGGAATGAAGCTTTCTTT	CASSLDGGNEAFF
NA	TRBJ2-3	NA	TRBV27	TGTGCCAGCCATCCCGGAGAGGGGAGGTACACAGATACGCAGTATTTT	CASHPGEGRYTDTQYF
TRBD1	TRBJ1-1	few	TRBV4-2	TGTGCCAGCAGCCCCAGAACGGGGACAGCGAACACTGAAGCTTTCTTT	CASSPRTGTANTEAFF
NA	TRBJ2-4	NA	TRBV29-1	TGCAGCGTTGATGCGGGATCGAGAAACATTCAGTACTTC	CSVDAGSRNIQYF
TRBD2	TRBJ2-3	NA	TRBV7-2	TGTGCCAGCAGATCACTAGCGGGAGGCGGCACAGATACGCAGTATTTT	CASRSLAGGGTDTQYF
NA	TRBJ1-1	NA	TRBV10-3	TGTGCCACCGGTCTAATGAACACTGAAGCTTTCTTT	CATGLMNTEAFF
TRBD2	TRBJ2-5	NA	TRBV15	TGTGCCACCAGCAGAATTATAGCGGGAGGATCGGAGACCCAGTACTTC	CATSRIIAGGSETQYF
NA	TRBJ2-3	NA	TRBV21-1	TGTGCCACCAAAACAGATCCAGATACGCAGTATTTT	CATKTDPDTQYF
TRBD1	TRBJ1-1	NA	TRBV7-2	TGTGCCAGCGGTGACAGGGAGTTAACTTTCTTT	CASGDRELTFF
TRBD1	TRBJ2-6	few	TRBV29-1	TGCAGCGTTCAGGGGGCTGGGGCCAACGTCCTGACTTTC	CSVQGAGANVLTF
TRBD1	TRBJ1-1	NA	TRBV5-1	TGCGCCAGCAGCACCGGACAGGGGGAGGCTGAAGCTTTCTTT	CASSTGQGEAEAFF